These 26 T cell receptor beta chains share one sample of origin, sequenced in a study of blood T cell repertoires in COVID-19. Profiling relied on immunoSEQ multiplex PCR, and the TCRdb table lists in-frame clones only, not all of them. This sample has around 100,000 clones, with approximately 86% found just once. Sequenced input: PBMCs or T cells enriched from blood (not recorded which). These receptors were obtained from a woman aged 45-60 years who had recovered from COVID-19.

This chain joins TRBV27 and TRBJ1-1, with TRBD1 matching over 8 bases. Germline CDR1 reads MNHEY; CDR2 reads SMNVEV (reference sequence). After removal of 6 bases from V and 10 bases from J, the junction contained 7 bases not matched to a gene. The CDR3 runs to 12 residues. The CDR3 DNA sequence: TGTGCCAGCAGGTATCGGACAGGGATAGCTTTCTTT. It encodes CASRYRTGIAFF.

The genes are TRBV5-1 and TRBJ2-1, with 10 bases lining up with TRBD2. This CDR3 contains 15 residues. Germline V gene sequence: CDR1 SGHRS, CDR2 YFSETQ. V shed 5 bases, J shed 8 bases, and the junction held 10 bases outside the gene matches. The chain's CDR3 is CASRLAGEVFDEQFF. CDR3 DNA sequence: TGCGCCAGCAGGCTAGCGGGAGAGGTTTTCGATGAGCAGTTCTTC.

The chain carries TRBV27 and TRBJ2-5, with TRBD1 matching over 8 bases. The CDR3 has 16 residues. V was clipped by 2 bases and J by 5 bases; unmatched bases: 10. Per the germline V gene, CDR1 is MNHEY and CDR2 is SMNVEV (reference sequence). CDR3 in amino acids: CASSLQGDRIVETQYF. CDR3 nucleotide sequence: TGTGCCAGCAGTTTACAGGGGGACAGGATAGTGGAGACCCAGTACTTC.

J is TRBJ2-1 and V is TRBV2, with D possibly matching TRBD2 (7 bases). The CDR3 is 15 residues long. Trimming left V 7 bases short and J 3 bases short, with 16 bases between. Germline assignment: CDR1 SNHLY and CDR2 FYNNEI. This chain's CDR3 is CASMDSGGLYNEQFF. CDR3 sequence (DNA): TGTGCCAGCATGGATTCGGGGGGCCTCTACAATGAGCAGTTCTTC. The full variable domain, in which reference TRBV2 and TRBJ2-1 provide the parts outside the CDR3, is EPEVTQTPSHQVTQMGQEVILRCVPISNHLYFYWYRQILGQKVEFLVSFYNNEISEKSEIFDDQFSVERPDGSNFTLKIRSTKLEDSAMYFCASMDSGGLYNEQFFGPGTRLTVL.

CDR3 loop: CASTPPGAVRNSPLHF. CDR3 DNA sequence: TGTGCCAGCACCCCCCCGGGAGCGGTTAGGAATTCACCCCTCCACTTT. The gene calls are TRBV28 and TRBJ1-6; D not certain. The germline gives CDR1 MDHEN, CDR2 SYDVKM. The CDR3 sequence is 16 residues long. The germline V and J ends were trimmed by 7 bases and 7 bases, with 20 bases remaining between them.

CDR3 residues: CASSVEDNSPLHF. DNA of the CDR3: TGTGCCAGTAGCGTGGAGGATAATTCACCCCTCCACTTT. This chain links TRBV19 with TRBJ1-6; D not resolved. From germline, CDR1 is LNHDA and CDR2 SQIVND (reference sequence). Trimming pared 6 bases from V and 5 bases from J, leaving 8 bases between. There are 13 residues in the CDR3.

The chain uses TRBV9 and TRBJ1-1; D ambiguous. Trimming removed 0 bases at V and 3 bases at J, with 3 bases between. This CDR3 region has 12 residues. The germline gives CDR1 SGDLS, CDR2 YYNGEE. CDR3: CASSVADTEAFF. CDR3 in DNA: TGTGCCAGCAGCGTAGCTGACACTGAAGCTTTCTTT.

CDR3 loop: CASSIPGQGLVGYGYTF. CDR3 DNA: TGTGCCAGCAGTATCCCGGGACAGGGACTCGTGGGGTATGGCTACACCTTC. The gene calls are TRBV5-4 and TRBJ1-2; 9 bases match TRBD1. CDR3 length equals 17 residues. V lost 5 bases, J lost 5 bases, and 16 bases stayed unmatched. Germline lookup yields CDR1 SGHNT and CDR2 YYREEE (reference sequence).

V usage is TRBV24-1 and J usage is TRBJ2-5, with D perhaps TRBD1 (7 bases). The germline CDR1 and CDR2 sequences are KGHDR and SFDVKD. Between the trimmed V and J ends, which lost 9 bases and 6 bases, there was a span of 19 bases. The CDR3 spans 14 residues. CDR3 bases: TGTGCCACCGAGCGGACAGGAGGGTTGAAGACCCAGTACTTC. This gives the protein CATERTGGLKTQYF.

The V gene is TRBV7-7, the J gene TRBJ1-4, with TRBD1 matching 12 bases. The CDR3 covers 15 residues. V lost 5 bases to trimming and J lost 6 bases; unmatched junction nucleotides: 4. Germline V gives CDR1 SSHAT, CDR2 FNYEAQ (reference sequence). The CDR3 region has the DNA TGTGCCAGCAGCCCCGGGACAGGGGGCGATGAAAAACTGTTTTTT. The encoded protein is CASSPGTGGDEKLFF.

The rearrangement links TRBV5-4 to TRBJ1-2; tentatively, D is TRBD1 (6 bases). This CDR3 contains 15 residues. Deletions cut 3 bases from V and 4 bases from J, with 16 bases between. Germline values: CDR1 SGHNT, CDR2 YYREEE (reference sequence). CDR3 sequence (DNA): TGTGCCAGCAGCTCCTCGGGGGGGGCAGGCTATGGCTACACCTTC. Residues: CASSSSGGAGYGYTF.

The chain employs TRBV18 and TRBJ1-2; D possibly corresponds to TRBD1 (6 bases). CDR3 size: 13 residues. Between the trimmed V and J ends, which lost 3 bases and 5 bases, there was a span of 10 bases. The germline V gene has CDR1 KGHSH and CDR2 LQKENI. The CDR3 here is CASSPRTEYGYTF. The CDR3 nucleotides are TGTGCCAGCTCACCCCGGACAGAGTATGGCTACACCTTC.

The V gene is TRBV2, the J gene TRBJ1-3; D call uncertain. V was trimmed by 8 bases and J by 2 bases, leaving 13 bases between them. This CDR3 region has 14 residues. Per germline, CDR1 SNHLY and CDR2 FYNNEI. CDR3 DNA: TGTGCCAGCTCGCTGATTCTACCTGGAAACACCATATATTTT. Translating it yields CASSLILPGNTIYF.

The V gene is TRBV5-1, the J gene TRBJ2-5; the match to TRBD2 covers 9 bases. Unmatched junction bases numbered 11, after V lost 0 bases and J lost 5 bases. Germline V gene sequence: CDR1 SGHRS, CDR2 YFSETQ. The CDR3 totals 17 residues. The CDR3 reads CASSLGALSGGYETQYF. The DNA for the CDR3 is TGCGCCAGCAGCTTGGGTGCCCTTAGCGGGGGATACGAGACCCAGTACTTC.

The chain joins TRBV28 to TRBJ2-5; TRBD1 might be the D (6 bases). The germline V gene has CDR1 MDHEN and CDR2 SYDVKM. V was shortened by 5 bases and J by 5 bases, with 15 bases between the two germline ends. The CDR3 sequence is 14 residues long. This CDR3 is CASSPHFQGETQYF. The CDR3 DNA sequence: TGTGCCAGCAGTCCTCACTTCCAGGGGGAGACCCAGTACTTC.

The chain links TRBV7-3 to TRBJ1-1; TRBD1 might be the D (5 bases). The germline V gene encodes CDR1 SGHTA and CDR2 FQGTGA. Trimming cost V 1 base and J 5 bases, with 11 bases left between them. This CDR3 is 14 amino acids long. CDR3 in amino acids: CASSLRAGYTEAFF. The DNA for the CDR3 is TGTGCCAGCAGCTTAAGGGCAGGGTATACTGAAGCTTTCTTT.

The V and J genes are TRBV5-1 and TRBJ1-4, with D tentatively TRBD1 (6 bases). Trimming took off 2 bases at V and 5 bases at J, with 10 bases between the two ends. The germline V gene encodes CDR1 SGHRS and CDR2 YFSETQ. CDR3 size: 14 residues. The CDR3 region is CASSFKGGNEKLFF. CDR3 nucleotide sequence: TGCGCCAGCAGCTTCAAAGGGGGAAATGAAAAACTGTTTTTT. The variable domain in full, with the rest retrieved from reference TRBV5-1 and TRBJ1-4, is KAGVTQTPRYLIKTRGQQVTLSCSPISGHRSVSWYQQTPGQGLQFLFEYFSETQRNKGNFPGRFSGRQFSNSRSEMNVSTLELGDSALYLCASSFKGGNEKLFFGSGTQLSVL.

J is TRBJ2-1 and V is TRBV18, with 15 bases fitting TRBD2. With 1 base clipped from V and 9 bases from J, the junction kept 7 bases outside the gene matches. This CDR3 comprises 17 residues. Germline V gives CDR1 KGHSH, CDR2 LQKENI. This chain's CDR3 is CASSPQGLAGGRSEQFF. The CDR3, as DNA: TGTGCCAGCTCACCACAGGGACTAGCGGGAGGCCGATCTGAGCAGTTCTTC.

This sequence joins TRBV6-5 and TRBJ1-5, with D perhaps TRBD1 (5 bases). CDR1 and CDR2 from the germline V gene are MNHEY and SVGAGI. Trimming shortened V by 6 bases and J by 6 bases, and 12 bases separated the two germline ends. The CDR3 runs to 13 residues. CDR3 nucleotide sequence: TGTGCCAGCAGAGGCGGGGGGGGTCAGCCCCAGCATTTT. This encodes CASRGGGGQPQHF.

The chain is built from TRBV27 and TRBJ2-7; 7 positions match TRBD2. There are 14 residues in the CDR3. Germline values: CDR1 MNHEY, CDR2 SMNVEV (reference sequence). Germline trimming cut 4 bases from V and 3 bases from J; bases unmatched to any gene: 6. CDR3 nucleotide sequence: TGTGCCAGCAGTTGGGGGACTAATATCTACGAGCAGTACTTC. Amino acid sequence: CASSWGTNIYEQYF.

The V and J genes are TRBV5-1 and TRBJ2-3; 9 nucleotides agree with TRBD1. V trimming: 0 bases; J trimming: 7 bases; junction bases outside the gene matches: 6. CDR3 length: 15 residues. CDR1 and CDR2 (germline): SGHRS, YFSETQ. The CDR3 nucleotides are TGCGCCAGCAGCTTGGAGGGACAGGGTGCGAATACGCAGTATTTT. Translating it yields CASSLEGQGANTQYF.

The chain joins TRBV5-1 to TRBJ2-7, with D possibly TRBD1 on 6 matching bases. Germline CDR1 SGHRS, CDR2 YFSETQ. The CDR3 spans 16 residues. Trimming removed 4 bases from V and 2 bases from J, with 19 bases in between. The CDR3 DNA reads TGCGCCAGCAGCAGGAGCTCGGCGCAGGGGACCTACGAGCAGTACTTC. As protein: CASSRSSAQGTYEQYF.

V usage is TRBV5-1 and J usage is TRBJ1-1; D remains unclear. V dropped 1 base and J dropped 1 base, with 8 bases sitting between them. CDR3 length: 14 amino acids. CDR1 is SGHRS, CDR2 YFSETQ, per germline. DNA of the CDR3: TGCGCCAGCAGCTTGCTCGCGGAGAACACTGAAGCTTTCTTT. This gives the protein CASSLLAENTEAFF.

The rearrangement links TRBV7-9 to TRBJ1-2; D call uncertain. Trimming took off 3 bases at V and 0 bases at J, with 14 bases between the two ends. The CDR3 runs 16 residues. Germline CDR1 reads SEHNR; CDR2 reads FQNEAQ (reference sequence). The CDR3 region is CASSLSAVQPNYGYTF. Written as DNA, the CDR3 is TGTGCCAGCAGCTTGTCCGCCGTACAGCCTAACTATGGCTACACCTTC.

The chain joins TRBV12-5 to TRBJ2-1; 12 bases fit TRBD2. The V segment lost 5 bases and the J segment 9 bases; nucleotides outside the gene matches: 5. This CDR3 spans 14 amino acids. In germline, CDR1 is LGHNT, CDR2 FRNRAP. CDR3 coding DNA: TGTGCTAGTGGTCCTAGCGGGGGGGCCGTTGAGCAGTTCTTC. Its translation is CASGPSGGAVEQFF.

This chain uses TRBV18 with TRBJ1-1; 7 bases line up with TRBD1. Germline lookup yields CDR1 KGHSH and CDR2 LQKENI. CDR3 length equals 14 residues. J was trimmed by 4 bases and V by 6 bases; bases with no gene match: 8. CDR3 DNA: TGTGCCAGCTCGCGAACGAGACAGGGCACTGAAGCTTTCTTT. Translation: CASSRTRQGTEAFF.